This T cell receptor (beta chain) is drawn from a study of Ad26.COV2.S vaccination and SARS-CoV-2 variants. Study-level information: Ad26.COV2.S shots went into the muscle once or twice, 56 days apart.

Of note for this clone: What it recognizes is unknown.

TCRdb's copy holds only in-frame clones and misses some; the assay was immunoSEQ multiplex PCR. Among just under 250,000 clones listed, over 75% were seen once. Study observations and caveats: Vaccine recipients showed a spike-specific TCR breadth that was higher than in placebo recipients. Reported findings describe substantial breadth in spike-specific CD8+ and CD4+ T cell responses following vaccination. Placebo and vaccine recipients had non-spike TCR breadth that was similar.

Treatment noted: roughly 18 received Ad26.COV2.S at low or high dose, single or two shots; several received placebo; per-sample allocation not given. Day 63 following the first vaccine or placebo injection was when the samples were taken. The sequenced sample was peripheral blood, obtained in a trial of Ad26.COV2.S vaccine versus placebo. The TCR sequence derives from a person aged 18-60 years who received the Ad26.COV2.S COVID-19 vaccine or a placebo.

DNA for the CDR3: TGTGCCAGTAGTATCCGGACACCTACCTACGAGCAGTACTTC. It translates to CASSIRTPTYEQYF. The V gene is TRBV19, the J gene TRBJ2-7, with a weak D call TRBD1 (5 bases). Trimming shortened V by 3 bases and J by 2 bases, and 11 bases separated the two germline ends. The CDR3 sequence is 14 residues long. The germline V gene has CDR1 LNHDA and CDR2 SQIVND (reference sequence).